This TCR beta chain derives from a study of T cell repertoires in cytomegalovirus infection. Study details: Carrying CMV and the relevant HLA type showed in public TCR beta signatures.

Comment on this clonotype: The antigen is undetermined.

The germline gives CDR1 DFQATT, CDR2 SNEGSKA (reference sequence). V was shortened by 6 bases and J by 7 bases, with 19 bases between the two germline ends. The CDR3 sequence is 14 residues long. TCRdb processed the reads anew with MiXCR; each CDR3 protein has one entry. The sample consists of some 800,000 distinct CDR3 sequences, 30% to 35% of them appearing once. The chain carries TRBV20-1 and TRBJ1-5; possibly TRBD1 for D (6 bases). The receptor was isolated from a human donor in good health (CMV status not recorded). Some clones in this sample may be carry-over from other donors' samples. Source: cultured CD8+ T cells from PBMCs, taken from culture after CMV antigen stimulation. Written as DNA, the CDR3 is TGCAGTGCCAGTTACCGGGACACCGGACAGCCCCAGCATTTT. Translating it yields CSASYRDTGQPQHF.